These T cell receptor beta chains were read from a single sample in a study of T cells in Graves' hyperthyroidism and ophthalmopathy. TCRdb redid the calling of the multiplex PCR reads with MiXCR, one entry per CDR3 protein. The sample consists of 310,000 or so distinct CDR3 sequences, approximately 17% of them appearing once. Sequenced material: blood. Every receptor here comes from a woman aged 55-69 years with Graves' ophthalmopathy. The CDR3 runs from the conserved cysteine through the conserved F or W. The order of the fields is J gene, D gene, V gene, clone size, CDR3 protein, CDR3 DNA. D genes are given only for firm matches. The size field is filled for only some rows; it gives once, few, many or a size class.

j_gene: TRBJ1-6; d_gene: .; v_gene: TRBV18; abundance: .; CDR3aa: CASSPRQKDSPLHF; CDR3nt: TGTGCCAGCTCACCGAGGCAGAAGGATTCACCCCTCCACTTT
j_gene: TRBJ2-1; d_gene: TRBD1; v_gene: TRBV9; abundance: .; CDR3aa: CASRPTDRGSSYNEQFF; CDR3nt: TGTGCCAGCAGACCCACAGACAGGGGGAGTTCCTACAATGAGCAGTTCTTC
j_gene: TRBJ1-2; d_gene: .; v_gene: TRBV24-1; abundance: many; CDR3aa: CATRTATHYGYTF; CDR3nt: TGTGCCACGAGGACAGCGACCCACTATGGCTACACCTTC
j_gene: TRBJ2-5; d_gene: .; v_gene: TRBV13; abundance: many; CDR3aa: CASSLRGGAEETQYF; CDR3nt: TGTGCCAGCAGCTTACGTGGGGGGGCCGAAGAGACCCAGTACTTC
j_gene: TRBJ2-7; d_gene: .; v_gene: TRBV6-1; abundance: many; CDR3aa: CASSRDLTSYEQYF; CDR3nt: TGTGCCAGCAGTCGAGACCTTACTTCCTACGAGCAGTACTTC
j_gene: TRBJ2-3; d_gene: TRBD2; v_gene: TRBV10-3; abundance: .; CDR3aa: CAISESIASGASTDTQYF; CDR3nt: TGTGCCATCAGTGAGTCGATAGCTAGCGGGGCTAGCACAGATACGCAGTATTTT
j_gene: TRBJ2-2; d_gene: .; v_gene: TRBV5-5; abundance: many; CDR3aa: CASSLASGPRINTGELFF; CDR3nt: TGTGCCAGCAGCTTGGCGAGCGGGCCCCGAATAAACACCGGGGAGCTGTTTTTT
j_gene: TRBJ1-1; d_gene: .; v_gene: TRBV4-2; abundance: .; CDR3aa: CASSQDRDTEAFF; CDR3nt: TGTGCCAGCAGCCAAGACCGGGACACTGAAGCTTTCTTT
j_gene: TRBJ2-2; d_gene: .; v_gene: TRBV20-1; abundance: many; CDR3aa: CSAFRTVANTGELFF; CDR3nt: TGCAGTGCTTTTCGGACGGTCGCGAACACCGGGGAGCTGTTTTTT
j_gene: TRBJ2-1; d_gene: .; v_gene: TRBV5-1; abundance: .; CDR3aa: CASSFGAWNEQFF; CDR3nt: TGCGCCAGCAGCTTCGGGGCGTGGAATGAGCAGTTCTTC
j_gene: TRBJ2-5; d_gene: .; v_gene: TRBV7-2; abundance: many; CDR3aa: CASSLATGEGETQYF; CDR3nt: TGTGCCAGCAGCTTAGCGACGGGAGAGGGAGAGACCCAGTACTTC
j_gene: TRBJ1-1; d_gene: .; v_gene: TRBV4-1; abundance: .; CDR3aa: CASSQDRGTFF; CDR3nt: TGCGCCAGCAGCCAAGACAGGGGAACTTTCTTT
j_gene: TRBJ2-2; d_gene: .; v_gene: TRBV5-1; abundance: few; CDR3aa: CASSSRDIRNTGELFF; CDR3nt: TGCGCCAGCAGCTCTAGGGACATAAGGAACACCGGGGAGCTGTTTTTT
j_gene: TRBJ1-6; d_gene: .; v_gene: TRBV4-3; abundance: many; CDR3aa: CASSQQDNSPLHF; CDR3nt: TGCGCCAGCAGCCAACAGGATAATTCACCCCTCCACTTT
j_gene: TRBJ2-5; d_gene: TRBD1; v_gene: TRBV12-3/TRBV12-4; abundance: many; CDR3aa: CASSSRGLEETQYF; CDR3nt: TGTGCCAGCAGTTCCAGGGGGCTGGAAGAGACCCAGTACTTC
j_gene: TRBJ2-7; d_gene: TRBD1; v_gene: TRBV9; abundance: few; CDR3aa: CASSAGQAYEQYF; CDR3nt: TGTGCCAGCAGCGCGGGACAGGCCTACGAGCAGTACTTC
j_gene: TRBJ2-7; d_gene: .; v_gene: TRBV10-3; abundance: .; CDR3aa: CAIRETGNSYEQYF; CDR3nt: TGTGCCATCAGGGAGACAGGCAACTCCTACGAGCAGTACTTC
j_gene: TRBJ1-1; d_gene: .; v_gene: TRBV28; abundance: many; CDR3aa: CASKSSESEAFF; CDR3nt: TGTGCCAGCAAGAGTTCAGAGAGTGAAGCTTTCTTT
j_gene: TRBJ1-2; d_gene: .; v_gene: TRBV12-3/TRBV12-4; abundance: few; CDR3aa: CASSLGSPVQFNYGYTF; CDR3nt: TGTGCCAGCAGTTTGGGTTCCCCGGTGCAGTTTAACTATGGCTACACCTTC
j_gene: TRBJ1-1; d_gene: .; v_gene: TRBV9; abundance: few; CDR3aa: CASRDPGNTEAFF; CDR3nt: TGTGCCAGCAGAGATCCGGGGAACACTGAAGCTTTCTTT
j_gene: TRBJ2-2; d_gene: .; v_gene: TRBV3-1; abundance: many; CDR3aa: CASSLWTPSTGELFF; CDR3nt: TGTGCCAGCAGTCTCTGGACACCTTCCACCGGGGAGCTGTTTTTT
j_gene: TRBJ2-1; d_gene: TRBD2; v_gene: TRBV5-5; abundance: .; CDR3aa: CASSPGGRANEQFF; CDR3nt: TGTGCCAGCAGCCCGGGAGGCAGGGCCAATGAGCAGTTCTTC
j_gene: TRBJ2-2; d_gene: TRBD2; v_gene: TRBV5-6; abundance: many; CDR3aa: CASSLGVAGFAGELFF; CDR3nt: TGTGCCAGCAGCTTGGGAGTAGCGGGCTTCGCCGGGGAGCTGTTTTTT
j_gene: TRBJ2-3; d_gene: TRBD2; v_gene: TRBV9; abundance: .; CDR3aa: CASSVDRGTRYYTDTQYF; CDR3nt: TGTGCCAGCAGCGTCGACCGAGGGACTAGATACTACACAGATACGCAGTATTTT
j_gene: TRBJ2-1; d_gene: .; v_gene: TRBV10-1; abundance: many; CDR3aa: CASSGGGGNYNEQFF; CDR3nt: TGCGCCAGCAGTGGGGGAGGCGGTAACTACAATGAGCAGTTCTTC
j_gene: TRBJ2-5; d_gene: .; v_gene: TRBV7-2; abundance: many; CDR3aa: CASSLNRRGGETQYF; CDR3nt: TGTGCCAGCAGCTTAAACCGGAGAGGGGGGGAGACCCAGTACTTC
j_gene: TRBJ2-3; d_gene: .; v_gene: TRBV4-2; abundance: few; CDR3aa: CASSQVGRRAGNTDTQYF; CDR3nt: TGTGCCAGCAGCCAAGTCGGCCGTAGGGCGGGGAACACAGATACGCAGTATTTT
j_gene: TRBJ1-5; d_gene: .; v_gene: TRBV4-2; abundance: few; CDR3aa: CASSQGQGIGQPQHF; CDR3nt: TGTGCCAGCAGCCAAGGGCAGGGGATAGGACAGCCCCAGCATTTT
j_gene: TRBJ1-1; d_gene: .; v_gene: TRBV20-1; abundance: many; CDR3aa: CSAPRGRSGEGFF; CDR3nt: TGCAGTGCCCCGCGGGGAAGGAGTGGGGAAGGTTTCTTT
j_gene: TRBJ1-2; d_gene: .; v_gene: TRBV7-2; abundance: .; CDR3aa: CASSLDRSATRYGYTF; CDR3nt: TGTGCCAGCAGCTTAGATCGCTCAGCAACGCGCTATGGCTACACCTTC
j_gene: TRBJ1-4; d_gene: TRBD1; v_gene: TRBV6-2/TRBV6-3; abundance: .; CDR3aa: CASSYRKVRDSGGKLFF; CDR3nt: TGTGCCAGCAGTTATCGAAAGGTTCGGGACAGTGGGGGAAAACTGTTTTTT
j_gene: TRBJ2-7; d_gene: .; v_gene: TRBV5-1; abundance: many; CDR3aa: CASSLSSSYEQYF; CDR3nt: TGCGCCAGCAGCTTGAGCAGCTCCTACGAGCAGTACTTC
j_gene: TRBJ2-7; d_gene: TRBD2; v_gene: TRBV3-1; abundance: many; CDR3aa: CASSRSSGKTYEQYF; CDR3nt: TGTGCCAGCAGCCGCTCTAGCGGCAAAACCTACGAGCAGTACTTC
j_gene: TRBJ2-7; d_gene: .; v_gene: TRBV9; abundance: many; CDR3aa: CASSVGFGLGGEQYF; CDR3nt: TGTGCCAGCAGCGTAGGATTCGGCCTAGGGGGGGAGCAGTACTTC
j_gene: TRBJ2-5; d_gene: .; v_gene: TRBV9; abundance: .; CDR3aa: CASSPSFHTQETQYF; CDR3nt: TGTGCCAGCAGCCCTTCATTCCATACCCAAGAGACCCAGTACTTC
j_gene: TRBJ2-2; d_gene: .; v_gene: TRBV5-1; abundance: .; CDR3aa: CASRGTGEPFF; CDR3nt: TGCGCCAGCAGAGGTACCGGGGAGCCGTTTTTT
j_gene: TRBJ1-1; d_gene: .; v_gene: TRBV27; abundance: few; CDR3aa: CASSLVFRGGMGIEAFF; CDR3nt: TGTGCCAGCAGTTTAGTTTTTCGGGGGGGCATGGGTATTGAAGCTTTCTTT
j_gene: TRBJ1-2; d_gene: .; v_gene: TRBV27; abundance: many; CDR3aa: CASSLSIQTTYGYTF; CDR3nt: TGTGCCAGCAGTTTATCGATTCAGACAACCTATGGCTACACCTTC
j_gene: TRBJ2-3; d_gene: TRBD1; v_gene: TRBV7-2; abundance: .; CDR3aa: CASSSGRDRGLDTQYF; CDR3nt: TGTGCCAGCAGCTCAGGCCGGGACAGGGGGCTGGATACGCAGTATTTT
j_gene: TRBJ2-5; d_gene: .; v_gene: TRBV5-1; abundance: .; CDR3aa: CASSPGPSETQYF; CDR3nt: TGCGCCAGCAGCCCGGGACCGTCGGAGACCCAGTACTTC
j_gene: TRBJ1-1; d_gene: TRBD1; v_gene: TRBV5-5; abundance: .; CDR3aa: CASSLGDRVREAFF; CDR3nt: TGTGCCAGCAGCTTGGGCGACAGGGTAAGGGAAGCTTTCTTT
j_gene: TRBJ1-2; d_gene: TRBD1; v_gene: TRBV3-1; abundance: few; CDR3aa: CASSHHRDSYGYTF; CDR3nt: TGTGCCAGCAGCCATCACCGGGACAGCTATGGCTACACCTTC
j_gene: TRBJ1-1; d_gene: TRBD1; v_gene: TRBV29-1; abundance: many; CDR3aa: CSAPGQAAEAFF; CDR3nt: TGCAGCGCTCCGGGACAGGCCGCTGAAGCTTTCTTT
j_gene: TRBJ2-6; d_gene: .; v_gene: TRBV5-1; abundance: many; CDR3aa: CASSAGGSGANVLTF; CDR3nt: TGCGCCAGCAGCGCCGGGGGCTCTGGGGCCAACGTCCTGACTTTC
j_gene: TRBJ1-6; d_gene: .; v_gene: TRBV12-3/TRBV12-4; abundance: many; CDR3aa: CASSPGDYNSPLHF; CDR3nt: TGTGCCAGCAGCCCGGGGGACTATAATTCACCCCTCCACTTT
j_gene: TRBJ1-2; d_gene: .; v_gene: TRBV19; abundance: .; CDR3aa: CASSPGQTRNYGYTF; CDR3nt: TGTGCCAGTAGTCCTGGCCAAACTCGGAACTATGGCTACACCTTC
j_gene: TRBJ2-7; d_gene: .; v_gene: TRBV18; abundance: many; CDR3aa: CASSPRDRFHEQYF; CDR3nt: TGTGCCAGCTCACCACGTGACAGGTTCCACGAGCAGTACTTC
j_gene: TRBJ2-7; d_gene: .; v_gene: TRBV6-2/TRBV6-3; abundance: many; CDR3aa: CASSYHQYYEQYF; CDR3nt: TGTGCCAGCAGTTACCATCAGTATTACGAGCAGTACTTC
j_gene: TRBJ2-2; d_gene: .; v_gene: TRBV6-4; abundance: once; CDR3aa: CASSVGGGPTITNTGELFF; CDR3nt: TGTGCCAGCAGTGTAGGTGGGGGGCCTACCATCACGAACACCGGGGAGCTGTTTTTT
j_gene: TRBJ2-1; d_gene: .; v_gene: TRBV2; abundance: many; CDR3aa: CASSELVQFF; CDR3nt: TGTGCCAGCAGTGAGCTTGTGCAGTTCTTC
j_gene: TRBJ2-2; d_gene: TRBD2; v_gene: TRBV6-5; abundance: .; CDR3aa: CASSYSASGSLSTGELFF; CDR3nt: TGTGCCAGCAGTTACTCCGCTAGCGGGAGCTTGAGCACCGGGGAGCTGTTTTTT